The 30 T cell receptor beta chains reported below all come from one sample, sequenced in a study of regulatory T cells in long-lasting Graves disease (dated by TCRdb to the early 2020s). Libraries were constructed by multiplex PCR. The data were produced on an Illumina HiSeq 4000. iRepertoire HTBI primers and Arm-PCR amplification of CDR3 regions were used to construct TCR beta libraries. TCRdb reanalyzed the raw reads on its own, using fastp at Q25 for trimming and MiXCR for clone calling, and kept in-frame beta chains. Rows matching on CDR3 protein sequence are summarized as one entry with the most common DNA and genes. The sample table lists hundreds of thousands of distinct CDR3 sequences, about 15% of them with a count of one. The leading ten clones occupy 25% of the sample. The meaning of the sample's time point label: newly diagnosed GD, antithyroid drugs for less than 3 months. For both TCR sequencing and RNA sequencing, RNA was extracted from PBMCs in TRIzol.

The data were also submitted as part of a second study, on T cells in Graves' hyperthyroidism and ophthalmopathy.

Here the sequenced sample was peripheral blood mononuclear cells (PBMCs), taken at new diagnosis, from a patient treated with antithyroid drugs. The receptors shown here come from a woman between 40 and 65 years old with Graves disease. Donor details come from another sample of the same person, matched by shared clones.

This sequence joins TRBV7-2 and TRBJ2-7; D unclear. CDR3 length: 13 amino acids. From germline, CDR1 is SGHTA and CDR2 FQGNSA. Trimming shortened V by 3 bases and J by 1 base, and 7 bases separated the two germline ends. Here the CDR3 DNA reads TGTGCCAGCAGCTTCGGACGGTCCTACGAGCAGTACTTC. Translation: CASSFGRSYEQYF.

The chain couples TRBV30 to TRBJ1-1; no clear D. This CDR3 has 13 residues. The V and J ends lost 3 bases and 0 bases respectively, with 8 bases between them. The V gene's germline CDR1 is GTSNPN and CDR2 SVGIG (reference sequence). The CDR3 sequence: CAWRRQVNTEAFF. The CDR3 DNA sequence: TGTGCCTGGAGGAGGCAGGTGAACACTGAAGCTTTCTTT.

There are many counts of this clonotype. CDR3 sequence: CASSPGGNVIGAFF. The CDR3 DNA reads as TGTGCCAGCAGCCCGGGAGGCAATGTGATCGGAGCTTTCTTT. The chain is built from TRBV7-6 and TRBJ1-1; unclear D gene. The V gene lost 5 bases and the J gene lost 10 bases, with 20 bases spanning the gap. The CDR3 runs 14 residues. The germline V gene encodes CDR1 SGHVS and CDR2 FNYEAQ.

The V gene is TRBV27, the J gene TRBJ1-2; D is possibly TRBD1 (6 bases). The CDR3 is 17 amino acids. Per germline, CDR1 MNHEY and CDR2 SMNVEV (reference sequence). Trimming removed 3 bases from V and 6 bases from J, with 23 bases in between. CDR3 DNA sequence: TGTGCCAGCAGTTTCGGAAGGGGGACCCCCCTCCTGGATGGCTACACCTTC. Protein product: CASSFGRGTPLLDGYTF.

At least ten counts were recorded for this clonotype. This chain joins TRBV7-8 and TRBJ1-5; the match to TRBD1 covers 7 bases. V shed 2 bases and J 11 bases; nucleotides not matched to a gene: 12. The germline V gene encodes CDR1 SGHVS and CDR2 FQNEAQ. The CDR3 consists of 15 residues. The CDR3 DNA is TGTGCCAGCAGCTTACGGGACAGTGGTTCATATGCCCAGCATTTT. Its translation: CASSLRDSGSYAQHF.

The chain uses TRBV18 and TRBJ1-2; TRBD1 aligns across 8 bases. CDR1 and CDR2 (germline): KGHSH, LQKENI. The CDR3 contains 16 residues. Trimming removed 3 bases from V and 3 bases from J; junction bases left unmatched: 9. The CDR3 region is CASSPTGQGLDYGYTF. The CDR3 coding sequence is TGTGCCAGCTCACCCACTGGACAGGGCTTAGACTATGGCTACACCTTC.

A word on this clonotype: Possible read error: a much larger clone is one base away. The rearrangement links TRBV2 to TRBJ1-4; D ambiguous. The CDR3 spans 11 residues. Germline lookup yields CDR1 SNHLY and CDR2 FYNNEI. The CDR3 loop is CAGSRSRHLYF. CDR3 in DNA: TGTGCCGGCAGTCGGAGTCGACACCTTTATTTT.

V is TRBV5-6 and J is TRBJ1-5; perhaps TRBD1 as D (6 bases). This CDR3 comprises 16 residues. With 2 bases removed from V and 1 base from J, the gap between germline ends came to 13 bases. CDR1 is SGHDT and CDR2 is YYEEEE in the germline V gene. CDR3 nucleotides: TGTGCCAGCAGCTTTACAGGGTTAGGGAGCAATCAGCCCCAGCATTTT. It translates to CASSFTGLGSNQPQHF.

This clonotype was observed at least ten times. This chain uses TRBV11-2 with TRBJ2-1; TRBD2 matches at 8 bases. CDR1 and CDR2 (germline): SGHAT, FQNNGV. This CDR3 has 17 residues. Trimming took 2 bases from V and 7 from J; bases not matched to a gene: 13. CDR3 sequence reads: CASSLMVSAGGWNEQFF. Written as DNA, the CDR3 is TGTGCCAGCAGCTTAATGGTGTCGGCGGGGGGCTGGAATGAGCAGTTCTTC. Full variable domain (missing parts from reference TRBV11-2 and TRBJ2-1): EAGVAQSPRYKIIEKRQSVAFWCNPISGHATLYWYQQILGQGPKLLIQFQNNGVVDDSQLPKDRFSAERLKGVDSTLKIQPAKLEDSAVYLCASSLMVSAGGWNEQFFGPGTRLTVL.

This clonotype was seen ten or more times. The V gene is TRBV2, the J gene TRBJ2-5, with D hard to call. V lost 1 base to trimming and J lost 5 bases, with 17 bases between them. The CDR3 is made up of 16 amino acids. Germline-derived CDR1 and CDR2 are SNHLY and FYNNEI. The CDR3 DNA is TGTGCCAGCAGTGAAGTAGGGTATTCGATATTGGAGACCCAGTACTTC. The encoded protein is CASSEVGYSILETQYF. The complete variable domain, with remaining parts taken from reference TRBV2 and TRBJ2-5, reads EPEVTQTPSHQVTQMGQEVILRCVPISNHLYFYWYRQILGQKVEFLVSFYNNEISEKSEIFDDQFSVERPDGSNFTLKIRSTKLEDSAMYFCASSEVGYSILETQYFGPGTRLLVL.

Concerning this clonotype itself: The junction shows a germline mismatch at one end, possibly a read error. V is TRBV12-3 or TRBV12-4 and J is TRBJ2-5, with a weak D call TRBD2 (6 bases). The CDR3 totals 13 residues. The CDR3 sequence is CASGRDSQGTQYF. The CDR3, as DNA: TGTGCCAGCGGCCGGGACTCCCAAGGGACCCAGTACTTC.

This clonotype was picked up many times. The CDR3 spells CASATGESNYGYTF. CDR3 nucleotides: TGTGCCAGTGCTACAGGGGAATCTAACTATGGCTACACCTTC. The chain has TRBV2 and TRBJ1-2; TRBD1 matches at 7 bases. Germline V CDR1 and CDR2: SNHLY, FYNNEI. This CDR3 has 14 residues. V shed 9 bases and J 0 bases; nucleotides not matched to a gene: 7. Full variable domain (missing parts from reference TRBV2 and TRBJ1-2): EPEVTQTPSHQVTQMGQEVILRCVPISNHLYFYWYRQILGQKVEFLVSFYNNEISEKSEIFDDQFSVERPDGSNFTLKIRSTKLEDSAMYFCASATGESNYGYTFGSGTRLTVV.

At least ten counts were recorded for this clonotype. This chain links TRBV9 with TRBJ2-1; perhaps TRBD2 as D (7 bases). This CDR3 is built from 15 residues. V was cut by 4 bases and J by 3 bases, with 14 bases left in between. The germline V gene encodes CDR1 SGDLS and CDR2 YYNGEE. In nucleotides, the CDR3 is TGTGCCAGCAGCCTAGGGGGGGCCCTCTACAATGAGCAGTTCTTC. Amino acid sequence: CASSLGGALYNEQFF.

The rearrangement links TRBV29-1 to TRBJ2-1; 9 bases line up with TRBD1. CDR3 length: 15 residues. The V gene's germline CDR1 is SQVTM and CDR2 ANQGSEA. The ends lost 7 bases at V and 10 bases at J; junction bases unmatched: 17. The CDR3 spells CSAKQGANRADEQFF. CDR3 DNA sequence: TGCAGCGCCAAACAGGGGGCAAACCGCGCGGACGAGCAGTTCTTC.

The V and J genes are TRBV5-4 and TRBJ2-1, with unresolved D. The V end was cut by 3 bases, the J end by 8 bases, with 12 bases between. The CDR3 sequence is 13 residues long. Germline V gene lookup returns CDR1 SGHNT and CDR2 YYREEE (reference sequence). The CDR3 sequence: CASSSPILDEQFF. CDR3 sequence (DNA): TGTGCCAGCAGCTCGCCAATTTTAGATGAGCAGTTCTTC.

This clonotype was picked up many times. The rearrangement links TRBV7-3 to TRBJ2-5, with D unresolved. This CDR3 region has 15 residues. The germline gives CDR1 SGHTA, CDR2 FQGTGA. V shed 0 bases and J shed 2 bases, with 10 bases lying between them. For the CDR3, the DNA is TGTGCCAGCAGCTTAACAACCGGGCCGCAAGAGACCCAGTACTTC. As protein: CASSLTTGPQETQYF.

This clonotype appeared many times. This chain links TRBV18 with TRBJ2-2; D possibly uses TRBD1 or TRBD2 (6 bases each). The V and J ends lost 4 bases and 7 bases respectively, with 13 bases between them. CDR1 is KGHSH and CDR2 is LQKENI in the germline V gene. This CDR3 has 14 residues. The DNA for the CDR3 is TGTGCCAGCTCACGTCCACAGGGAGGCGGGGAGCTGTTTTTT. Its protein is CASSRPQGGGELFF.

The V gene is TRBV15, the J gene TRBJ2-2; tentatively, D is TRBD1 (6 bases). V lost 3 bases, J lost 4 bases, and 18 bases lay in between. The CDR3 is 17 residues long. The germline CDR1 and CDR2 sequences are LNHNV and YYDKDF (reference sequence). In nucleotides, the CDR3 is TGTGCCACCAGCAGGGACAGACGGAGCTTAGGCACCGGGGAGCTGTTTTTT. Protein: CATSRDRRSLGTGELFF.

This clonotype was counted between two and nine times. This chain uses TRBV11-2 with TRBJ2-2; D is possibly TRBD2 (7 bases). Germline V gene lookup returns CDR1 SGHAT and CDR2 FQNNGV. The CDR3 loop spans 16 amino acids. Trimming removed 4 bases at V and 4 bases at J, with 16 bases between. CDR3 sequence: CASSSQGGLSTGELFF. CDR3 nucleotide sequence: TGTGCCAGCAGCTCTCAAGGGGGACTATCCACCGGGGAGCTGTTTTTT.

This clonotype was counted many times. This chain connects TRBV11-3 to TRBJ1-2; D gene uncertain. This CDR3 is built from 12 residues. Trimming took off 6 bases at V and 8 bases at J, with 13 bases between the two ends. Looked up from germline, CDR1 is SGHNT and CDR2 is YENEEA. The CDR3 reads CASSTSVGGYTF. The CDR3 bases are TGTGCCAGCAGTACCAGCGTCGGGGGCTACACCTTC.

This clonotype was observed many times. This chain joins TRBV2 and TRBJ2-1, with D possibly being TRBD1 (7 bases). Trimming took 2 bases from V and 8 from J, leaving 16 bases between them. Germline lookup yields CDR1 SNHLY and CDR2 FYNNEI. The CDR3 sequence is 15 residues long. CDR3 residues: CASSETQGGTDEQFF. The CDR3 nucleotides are TGTGCCAGCAGTGAAACTCAGGGGGGTACGGATGAGCAGTTCTTC.

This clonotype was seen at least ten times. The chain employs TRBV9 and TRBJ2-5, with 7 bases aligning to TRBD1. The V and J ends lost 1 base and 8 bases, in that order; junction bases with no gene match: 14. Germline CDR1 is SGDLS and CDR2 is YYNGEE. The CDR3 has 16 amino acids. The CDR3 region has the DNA TGTGCCAGCAGCGTATGGGCGCAGGGGGTGGAAGGAACCCAGTACTTC. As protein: CASSVWAQGVEGTQYF.

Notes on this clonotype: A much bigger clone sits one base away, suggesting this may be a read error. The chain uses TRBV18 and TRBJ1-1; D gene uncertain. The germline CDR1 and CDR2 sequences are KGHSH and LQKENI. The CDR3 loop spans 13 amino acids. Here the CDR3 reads CASSPRSETDAFF. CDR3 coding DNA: TGTGCCAGCTCACCAAGGAGTGAAACTGACGCTTTCTTT. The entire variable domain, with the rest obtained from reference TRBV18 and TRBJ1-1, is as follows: NAGVMQNPRHLVRRRGQEARLRCSPMKGHSHVYWYRQLPEEGLKFMVYLQKENIIDESGMPKERFSAEFPKEGPSILRIQQVVRGDSAAYFCASSPRSETDAFFGQGTRLTVV.

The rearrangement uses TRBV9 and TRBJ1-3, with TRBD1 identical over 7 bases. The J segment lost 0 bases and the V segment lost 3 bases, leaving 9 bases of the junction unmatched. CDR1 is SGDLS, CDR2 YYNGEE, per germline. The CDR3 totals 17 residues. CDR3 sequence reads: CASSARQGGDSGNTIYF. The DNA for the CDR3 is TGTGCCAGCAGCGCCCGACAGGGAGGGGACTCTGGAAACACCATATATTTT.

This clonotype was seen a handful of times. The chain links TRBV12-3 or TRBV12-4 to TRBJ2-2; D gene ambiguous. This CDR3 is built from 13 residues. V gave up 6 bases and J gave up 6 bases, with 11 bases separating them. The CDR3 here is CASRHYLAGELFF. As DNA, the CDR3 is TGTGCCAGCAGACACTACCTCGCCGGGGAGCTGTTTTTT.

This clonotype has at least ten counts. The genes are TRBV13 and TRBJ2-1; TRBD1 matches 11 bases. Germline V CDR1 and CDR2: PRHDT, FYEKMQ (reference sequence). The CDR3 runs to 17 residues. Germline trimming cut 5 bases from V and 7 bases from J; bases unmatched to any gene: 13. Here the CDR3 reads CASSPQSGTGGRNEQFF. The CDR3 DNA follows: TGTGCCAGCAGCCCACAATCCGGGACAGGGGGTCGGAATGAGCAGTTCTTC.

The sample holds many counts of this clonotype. The CDR3, as DNA: TGTGCCAGCAGCTCGGTGACAGCCGAAAAAGCTTTCTTT. The encoded protein is CASSSVTAEKAFF. The chain joins TRBV7-3 to TRBJ1-1; D may be TRBD1 (5 bases). Germline V CDR1 and CDR2: SGHTA, FQGTGA. The V and J ends lost 4 bases and 9 bases respectively, with 15 bases between them. This CDR3 has 13 amino acids.

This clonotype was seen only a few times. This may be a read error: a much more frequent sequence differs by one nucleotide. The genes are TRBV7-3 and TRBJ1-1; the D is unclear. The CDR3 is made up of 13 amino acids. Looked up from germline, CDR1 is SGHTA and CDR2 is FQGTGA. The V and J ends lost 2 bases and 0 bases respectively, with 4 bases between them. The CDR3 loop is CASSLFVNTEAFF. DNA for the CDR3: TGTGCCAGCAGCTTATTTGTGAACACTGAAGCTTTCTTT.

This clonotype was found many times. CDR3 in DNA: TGTGCCAGCAGTTCTAACAGGGGAATACTCTATGGCTACACCTTC. Protein sequence: CASSSNRGILYGYTF. The chain carries TRBV2 and TRBJ1-2; 7 positions agree with TRBD1. Losses at the gene ends were 5 bases for V and 4 bases for J; bases not matched to a gene: 10. This CDR3 region has 15 residues. In germline, CDR1 is SNHLY, CDR2 FYNNEI.

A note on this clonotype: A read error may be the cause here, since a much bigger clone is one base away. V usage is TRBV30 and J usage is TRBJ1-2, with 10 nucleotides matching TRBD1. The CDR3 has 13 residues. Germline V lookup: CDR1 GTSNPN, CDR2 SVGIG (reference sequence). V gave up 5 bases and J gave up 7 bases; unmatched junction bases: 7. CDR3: CAWEGQGHFGYTF. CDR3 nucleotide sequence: TGTGCCTGGGAGGGACAGGGGCATTTTGGCTACACCTTC.